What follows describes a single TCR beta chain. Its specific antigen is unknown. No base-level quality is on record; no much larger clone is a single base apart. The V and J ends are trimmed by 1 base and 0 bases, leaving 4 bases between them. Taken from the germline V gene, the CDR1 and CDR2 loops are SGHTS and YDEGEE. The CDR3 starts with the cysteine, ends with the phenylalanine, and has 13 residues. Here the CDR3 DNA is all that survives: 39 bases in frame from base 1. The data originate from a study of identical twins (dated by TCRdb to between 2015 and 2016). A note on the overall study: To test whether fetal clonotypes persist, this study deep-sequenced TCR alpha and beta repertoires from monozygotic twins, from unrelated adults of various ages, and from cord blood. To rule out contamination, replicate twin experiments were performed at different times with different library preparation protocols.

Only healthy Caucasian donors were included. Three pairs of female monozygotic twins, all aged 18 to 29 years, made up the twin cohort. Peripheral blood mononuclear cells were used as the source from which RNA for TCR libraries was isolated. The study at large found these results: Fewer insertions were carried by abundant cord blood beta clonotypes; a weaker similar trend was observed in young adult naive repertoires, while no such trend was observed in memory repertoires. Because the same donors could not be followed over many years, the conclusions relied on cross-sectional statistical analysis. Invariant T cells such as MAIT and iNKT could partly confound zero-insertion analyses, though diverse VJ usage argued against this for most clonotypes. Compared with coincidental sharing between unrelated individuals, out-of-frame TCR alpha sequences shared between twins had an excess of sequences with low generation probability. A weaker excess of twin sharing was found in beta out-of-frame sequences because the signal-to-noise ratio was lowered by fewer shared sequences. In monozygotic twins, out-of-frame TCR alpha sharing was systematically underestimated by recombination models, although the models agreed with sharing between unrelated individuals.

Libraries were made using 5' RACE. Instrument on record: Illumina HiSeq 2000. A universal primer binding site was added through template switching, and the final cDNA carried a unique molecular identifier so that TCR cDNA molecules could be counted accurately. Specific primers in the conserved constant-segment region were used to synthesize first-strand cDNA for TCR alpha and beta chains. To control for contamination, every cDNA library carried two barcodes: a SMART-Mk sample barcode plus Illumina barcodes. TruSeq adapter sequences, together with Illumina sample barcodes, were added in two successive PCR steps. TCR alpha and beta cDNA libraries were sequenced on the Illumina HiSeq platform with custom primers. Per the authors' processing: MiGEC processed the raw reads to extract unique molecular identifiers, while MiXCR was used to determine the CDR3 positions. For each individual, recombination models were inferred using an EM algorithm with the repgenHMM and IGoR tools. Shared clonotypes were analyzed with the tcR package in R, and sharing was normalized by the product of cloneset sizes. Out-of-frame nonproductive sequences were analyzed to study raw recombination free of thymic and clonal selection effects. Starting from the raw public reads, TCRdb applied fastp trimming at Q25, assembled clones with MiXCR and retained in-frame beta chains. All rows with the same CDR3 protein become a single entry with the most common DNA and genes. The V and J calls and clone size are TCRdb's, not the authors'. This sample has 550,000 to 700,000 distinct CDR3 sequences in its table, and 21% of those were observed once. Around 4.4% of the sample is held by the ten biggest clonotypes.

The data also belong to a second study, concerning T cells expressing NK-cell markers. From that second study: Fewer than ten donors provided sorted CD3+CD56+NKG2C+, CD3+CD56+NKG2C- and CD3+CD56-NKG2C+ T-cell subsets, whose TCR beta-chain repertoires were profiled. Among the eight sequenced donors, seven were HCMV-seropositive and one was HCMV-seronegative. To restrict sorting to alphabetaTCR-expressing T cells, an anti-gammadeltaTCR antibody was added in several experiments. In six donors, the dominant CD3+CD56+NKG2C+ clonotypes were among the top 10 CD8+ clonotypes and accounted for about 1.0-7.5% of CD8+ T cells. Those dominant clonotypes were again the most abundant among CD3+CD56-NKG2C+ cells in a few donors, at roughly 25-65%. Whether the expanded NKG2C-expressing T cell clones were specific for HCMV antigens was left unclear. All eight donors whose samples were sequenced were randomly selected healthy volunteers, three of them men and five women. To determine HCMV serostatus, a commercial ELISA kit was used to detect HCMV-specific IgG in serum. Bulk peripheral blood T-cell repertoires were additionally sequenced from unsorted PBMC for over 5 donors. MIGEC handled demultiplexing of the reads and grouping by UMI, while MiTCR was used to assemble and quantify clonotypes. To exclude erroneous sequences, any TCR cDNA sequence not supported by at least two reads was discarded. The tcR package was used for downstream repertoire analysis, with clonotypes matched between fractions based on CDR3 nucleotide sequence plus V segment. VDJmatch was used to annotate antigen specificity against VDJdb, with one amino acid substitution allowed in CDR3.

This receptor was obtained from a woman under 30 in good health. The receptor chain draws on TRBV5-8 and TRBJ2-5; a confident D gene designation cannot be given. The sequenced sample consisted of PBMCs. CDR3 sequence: CASSLSHQETQYF. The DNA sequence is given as TGTGCCAGCAGCTTGAGTCACCAAGAGACCCAGTACTTC.